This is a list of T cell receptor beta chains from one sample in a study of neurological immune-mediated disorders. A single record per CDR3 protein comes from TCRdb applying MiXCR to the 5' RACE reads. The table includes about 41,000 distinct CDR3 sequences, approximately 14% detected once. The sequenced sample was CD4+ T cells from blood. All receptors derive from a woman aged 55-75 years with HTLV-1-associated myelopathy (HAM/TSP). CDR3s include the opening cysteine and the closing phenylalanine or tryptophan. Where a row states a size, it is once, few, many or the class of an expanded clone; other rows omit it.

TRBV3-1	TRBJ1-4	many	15	CASSQDNPGGEKLFF
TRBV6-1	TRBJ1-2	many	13	CASSDKSWGGYTF
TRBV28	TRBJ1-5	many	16	CASSPLSGPNNQPQHF
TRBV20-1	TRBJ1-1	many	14	CSASQGGPSTEAFF
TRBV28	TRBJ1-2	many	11	CASSRDYGYTF
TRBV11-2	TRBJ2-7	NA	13	CASSFTRDYEQYF
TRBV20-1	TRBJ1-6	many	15	CSARGGGSYNSPLHF
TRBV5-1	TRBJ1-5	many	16	CASSLAGVTRNQPQHF
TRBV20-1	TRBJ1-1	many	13	CSAPIGGSTEAFF
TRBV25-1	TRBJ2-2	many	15	CASSDGLADTGELFF
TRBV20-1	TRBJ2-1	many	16	CSALPGTGASYNEQFF
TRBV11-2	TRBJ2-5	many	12	CASSENRETQYF
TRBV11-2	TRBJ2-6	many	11	CASSFIDVLTF
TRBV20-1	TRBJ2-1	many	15	CSATRTSGGYNEQFF
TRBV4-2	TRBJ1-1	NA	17	CSSSQSRQGDGNTEAFF
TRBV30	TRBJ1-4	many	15	CAWSDGRSTNEKLFF
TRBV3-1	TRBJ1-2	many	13	CASSPLGFDGYTF
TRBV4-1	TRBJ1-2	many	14	CASSQEQGLLGYTF
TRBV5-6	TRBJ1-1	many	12	CASSLVGIKAFF
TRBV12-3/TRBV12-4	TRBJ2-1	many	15	CASSLSGGSYNEQFF
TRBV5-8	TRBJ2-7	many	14	CASSRGRGRHEQYF
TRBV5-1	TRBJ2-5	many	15	CASSAGTRYRETQYF
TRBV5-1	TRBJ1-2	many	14	CASSSGTGLSGYTF
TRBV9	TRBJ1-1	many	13	CASSVQVNTEAFF
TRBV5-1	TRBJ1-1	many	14	CASSFGGGDTEAFF
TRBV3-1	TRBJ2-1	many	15	CASSQQGVAYNEQFF
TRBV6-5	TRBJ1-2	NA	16	CASSKAAVLSCYGYTF
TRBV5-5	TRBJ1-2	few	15	CASSLRGGINYGYTF
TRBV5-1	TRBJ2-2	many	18	CASSYNSRALSDTGELFF
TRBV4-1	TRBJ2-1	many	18	CASSQGRTSGGSYNEQFF
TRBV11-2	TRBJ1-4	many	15	CASSSKGLRDEKLFF
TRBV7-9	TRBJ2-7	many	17	CASSLVLRGLATYEQYF
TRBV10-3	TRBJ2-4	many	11	CAMGQGEVQYF
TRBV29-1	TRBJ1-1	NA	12	CSVTAGDTEAFF
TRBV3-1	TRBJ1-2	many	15	CASSTYPGHLYGYTF
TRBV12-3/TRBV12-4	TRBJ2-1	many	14	CASRGPPAYNEQFF
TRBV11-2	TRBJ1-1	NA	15	CASSFRDRGHDEAFF
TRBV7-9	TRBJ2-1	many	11	CASSYGTSPFF
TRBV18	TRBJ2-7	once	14	CASSPQTGLYEQYF
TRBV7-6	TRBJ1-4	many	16	CASSRSPGGHNEKLFF
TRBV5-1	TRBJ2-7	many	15	CASSLEVSGSPAQYF